These T cell receptor beta chains were read from a single sample in a study of brain T cells in children with intractable seizures. The protocol was immunoSEQ multiplex PCR, while the TCRdb copy is restricted to in-frame clones and leaves out a portion. The sample includes about 80,000 clones, about 90% of them seen just once. Sequencing used peripheral blood, obtained at surgery. The receptors were gathered from a girl aged 2 to 9 with Rasmussen encephalitis and intractable seizures. Both conserved end residues are part of each CDR3. D genes are given only for firm matches. Clone size is stated in some rows and not others, as once, few, many or a class when expanded.

v_gene: TRBV2
d_gene: -
abundance: -
j_gene: TRBJ2-7
CDR3nt: TGTGCCAGCAGTGAAGCGCTTGGGGGTCCCTACGAGCAGTACTTC
CDR3aa: CASSEALGGPYEQYF

v_gene: TRBV5-1
d_gene: -
abundance: -
j_gene: TRBJ1-1
CDR3nt: TGCGCCAGCAGCTTGTCGGAGGGGAACACTGAAGCTTTCTTT
CDR3aa: CASSLSEGNTEAFF

v_gene: TRBV3-1/TRBV3-2
d_gene: -
abundance: -
j_gene: TRBJ1-3
CDR3nt: TGTGCCAGCAGCCCCGCCAACGTTTGGGGGGCGAAGGGAAACACCATATATTTT
CDR3aa: CASSPANVWGAKGNTIYF

v_gene: TRBV5-1
d_gene: -
abundance: -
j_gene: TRBJ1-1
CDR3nt: TGCGCCAGCAGCTTGGGCTATGGGGGTTCATCCGAAGCTTTCTTT
CDR3aa: CASSLGYGGSSEAFF

v_gene: TRBV7-7
d_gene: TRBD1
abundance: -
j_gene: TRBJ2-2
CDR3nt: TGTGCCAGCAGCCCTACAGGGACAGTGAACACCGGGGAGCTGTTTTTT
CDR3aa: CASSPTGTVNTGELFF

v_gene: TRBV9
d_gene: TRBD1
abundance: -
j_gene: TRBJ1-1
CDR3nt: TGTGCCAGCAGCGCCACAGGGGGCCTGCCTGAAGCTTTCTTT
CDR3aa: CASSATGGLPEAFF

v_gene: TRBV25-1
d_gene: -
abundance: once
j_gene: TRBJ1-4
CDR3nt: TGTGCCAGCAGTGATTTTAACCGCGACGGCCTGTTTTTT
CDR3aa: CASSDFNRDGLFF

v_gene: TRBV6-2/TRBV6-3
d_gene: -
abundance: -
j_gene: TRBJ1-4
CDR3nt: TGTGCCAGCAGCAGCCCACAGGGTAATGAAAAACTGTTTTTT
CDR3aa: CASSSPQGNEKLFF

v_gene: TRBV19
d_gene: -
abundance: -
j_gene: TRBJ2-3
CDR3nt: TGTGCCAGTAGTCTATCGGGGGCTAGAGATACGCAGTATTTT
CDR3aa: CASSLSGARDTQYF

v_gene: TRBV15
d_gene: -
abundance: -
j_gene: TRBJ2-1
CDR3nt: TGTGCCACCAGCAGAAAGGACCGGGACCTCTTCCGAATTGAGCAGTTCTTC
CDR3aa: CATSRKDRDLFRIEQFF

v_gene: TRBV2
d_gene: -
abundance: -
j_gene: TRBJ1-6
CDR3nt: TGTGCCAGCCTGGGCTCCTATAATTCACCCCTCCACTTT
CDR3aa: CASLGSYNSPLHF

v_gene: TRBV28
d_gene: -
abundance: -
j_gene: TRBJ2-7
CDR3nt: TGTGCCAGCACCAAAACCGGGGGCAGCCGGTACGAGCAGTACTTC
CDR3aa: CASTKTGGSRYEQYF

v_gene: TRBV3-1/TRBV3-2
d_gene: -
abundance: -
j_gene: TRBJ1-6
CDR3nt: TGTGCCAGCCGACAGCATAATTCACCCCTCCACTTT
CDR3aa: CASRQHNSPLHF

v_gene: TRBV29-1
d_gene: -
abundance: -
j_gene: TRBJ1-1
CDR3nt: TGCAGCTCCCGACAGGTGCGGAATACTGAAGCTTTCTTT
CDR3aa: CSSRQVRNTEAFF

v_gene: TRBV6-1
d_gene: -
abundance: -
j_gene: TRBJ1-2
CDR3nt: TGTGCCAGCAGTTTCGAACAGCCACTGGAGGGCTACACCTTC
CDR3aa: CASSFEQPLEGYTF

v_gene: TRBV28
d_gene: TRBD1
abundance: -
j_gene: TRBJ1-2
CDR3nt: TGTGCCAGCAGCGTGGGACAGAACTATGGCTACACCTTC
CDR3aa: CASSVGQNYGYTF

v_gene: TRBV5-1
d_gene: -
abundance: -
j_gene: TRBJ2-1
CDR3nt: TGCGCCAGCAGCGCTAAGAATGAGCAGTTCTTC
CDR3aa: CASSAKNEQFF

v_gene: TRBV5-4
d_gene: -
abundance: few
j_gene: TRBJ1-6
CDR3nt: TGTGCCAGCAGCTTGCCCAATTCACCCCTCCACTTT
CDR3aa: CASSLPNSPLHF

v_gene: TRBV19
d_gene: -
abundance: -
j_gene: TRBJ2-6
CDR3nt: TGTGCCAGTAGTATAGGGGAGTCTGGGGCCAACGTCCTGACTTTC
CDR3aa: CASSIGESGANVLTF

v_gene: TRBV5-4
d_gene: -
abundance: once
j_gene: TRBJ2-1
CDR3nt: TGTGCCAGCAGCGTACGAGGAGGGCCGATCTCCTACAATGAGCAGTTCTTC
CDR3aa: CASSVRGGPISYNEQFF

v_gene: TRBV3-1/TRBV3-2
d_gene: -
abundance: -
j_gene: TRBJ2-5
CDR3nt: TGTGCCAGCAGCCAAGACAGGATGCAAGAGACCCAGTACTTC
CDR3aa: CASSQDRMQETQYF

v_gene: TRBV6-5
d_gene: TRBD2
abundance: once
j_gene: TRBJ2-7
CDR3nt: TGTGCCAGCAGCAGTGGGACTAGCGGTTCCTACGAGCAGTACTTC
CDR3aa: CASSSGTSGSYEQYF

v_gene: TRBV5-1
d_gene: -
abundance: -
j_gene: TRBJ1-1
CDR3nt: TGCGCCAGCAGCCGATCGTCGGGTGAAGCTTTCTTT
CDR3aa: CASSRSSGEAFF

v_gene: TRBV11-2
d_gene: -
abundance: once
j_gene: TRBJ1-2
CDR3nt: TGTGCCAGCAGCTCAGGTCTTGACTATGGCTACACCTTC
CDR3aa: CASSSGLDYGYTF

v_gene: TRBV10-1
d_gene: -
abundance: -
j_gene: TRBJ1-1
CDR3nt: TGCGCCAGCAGGAACCAGGGGAACACTGAAGCTTTCTTT
CDR3aa: CASRNQGNTEAFF

v_gene: TRBV3-1/TRBV3-2
d_gene: -
abundance: once
j_gene: TRBJ1-4
CDR3nt: TGTGCCAGCAGCTCGGGACTGTTCCTTGGGAAACTGTTTTTT
CDR3aa: CASSSGLFLGKLFF

v_gene: TRBV24-1
d_gene: TRBD2
abundance: -
j_gene: TRBJ2-1
CDR3nt: TGTGCCACCAGTGATCCCCGGACTAGCGGGAGCAATGAGCAGTTCTTC
CDR3aa: CATSDPRTSGSNEQFF

v_gene: TRBV7-9
d_gene: TRBD1
abundance: -
j_gene: TRBJ1-1
CDR3nt: TGTGCCAGCAGTTCTAGTAGGACAGGGGGCACTGAAGCTTTCTTT
CDR3aa: CASSSSRTGGTEAFF

v_gene: TRBV19
d_gene: TRBD1
abundance: -
j_gene: TRBJ2-6
CDR3nt: TGTGCCAGTAGTCCTACAGGGGCCGGGGCCAACGTCCTGACTTTC
CDR3aa: CASSPTGAGANVLTF

v_gene: TRBV27
d_gene: -
abundance: -
j_gene: TRBJ1-1
CDR3nt: TGTGCCAGCAGCTTACGGTTCGAACTGGATGAAGCTTTCTTT
CDR3aa: CASSLRFELDEAFF

v_gene: TRBV29-1
d_gene: -
abundance: -
j_gene: TRBJ2-7
CDR3nt: TGCAGCGTTGCCTGGGTTAGCTTCTCTCCAGACGAGCAGTACTTC
CDR3aa: CSVAWVSFSPDEQYF

v_gene: TRBV5-6
d_gene: TRBD2
abundance: -
j_gene: TRBJ2-5
CDR3nt: TGTGCCAGCAGCTTTACGACTAGCGGGAGTTGGGAGACCCAGTACTTC
CDR3aa: CASSFTTSGSWETQYF

v_gene: TRBV12-3/TRBV12-4
d_gene: -
abundance: -
j_gene: TRBJ2-3
CDR3nt: TGTGCCAGCAGTAAATCCGGGTCCCTGGCGCAGTATTTT
CDR3aa: CASSKSGSLAQYF

v_gene: TRBV6-6
d_gene: TRBD2
abundance: once
j_gene: TRBJ2-7
CDR3nt: TGTGCCAGCAGTTTCACATTAGCGGGGGAGGCGCACGAGCAGTACTTC
CDR3aa: CASSFTLAGEAHEQYF

v_gene: TRBV4-2
d_gene: -
abundance: -
j_gene: TRBJ1-2
CDR3nt: TGTGCCAGCAGCCAAGAGAGGAAAAACTATGGCTACACCTTC
CDR3aa: CASSQERKNYGYTF

v_gene: TRBV19
d_gene: -
abundance: -
j_gene: TRBJ2-7
CDR3nt: TGTGCCAGTAGTCCCGTGGAGGGGGGGGTCGGCGAGCAGTACTTC
CDR3aa: CASSPVEGGVGEQYF

v_gene: TRBV19
d_gene: -
abundance: -
j_gene: TRBJ1-1
CDR3nt: TGTGCCAGTAGTATGATTCAGAGCCAGAACACTGAAGCTTTCTTT
CDR3aa: CASSMIQSQNTEAFF

v_gene: TRBV29-1
d_gene: -
abundance: -
j_gene: TRBJ1-1
CDR3nt: TGCAGCGTTGAGGTAGGGCGGAACACTGAAGCTTTCTTT
CDR3aa: CSVEVGRNTEAFF

v_gene: TRBV3-1/TRBV3-2
d_gene: TRBD1
abundance: -
j_gene: TRBJ1-1
CDR3nt: TGTGCCAGCAGCCCCACCCCAGGGGGCAACGCTGAAGCTTTCTTT
CDR3aa: CASSPTPGGNAEAFF

v_gene: TRBV19
d_gene: TRBD2
abundance: -
j_gene: TRBJ2-2
CDR3nt: TGTGCCAGTAGTATGACAGCGGGAGCGGTAGGAACCGGGGAGCTGTTTTTT
CDR3aa: CASSMTAGAVGTGELFF

v_gene: TRBV15
d_gene: -
abundance: -
j_gene: TRBJ2-6
CDR3nt: TGTGCCACCAGCAGAGATCCCACGGGGTTAACGGGCAACGTCCTGACTTTC
CDR3aa: CATSRDPTGLTGNVLTF

v_gene: TRBV6-5
d_gene: TRBD1
abundance: -
j_gene: TRBJ2-7
CDR3nt: TGTGCCAGCAGCTGGCCGGGACAGAGCTCCTACGAGCAGTACTTC
CDR3aa: CASSWPGQSSYEQYF

v_gene: TRBV30
d_gene: TRBD2
abundance: -
j_gene: TRBJ2-5
CDR3nt: TGTGCCTGGAGGGATAGCGGGGCCTACCAAGAGACCCAGTACTTC
CDR3aa: CAWRDSGAYQETQYF

v_gene: TRBV29-1
d_gene: TRBD1
abundance: -
j_gene: TRBJ2-2
CDR3nt: TGCAGCGTTGAGAGGACAGGGGCCGGGGAGCTGTTTTTT
CDR3aa: CSVERTGAGELFF

v_gene: TRBV9
d_gene: -
abundance: -
j_gene: TRBJ1-2
CDR3nt: TGTGCCAGCAGCGTAGGTAACCGCCCCACCTATGGCTACACCTTC
CDR3aa: CASSVGNRPTYGYTF

v_gene: TRBV18
d_gene: -
abundance: once
j_gene: TRBJ2-1
CDR3nt: TGTGCCAGCTCACCACCCCAGGGTTACAATGAGCAGTTCTTC
CDR3aa: CASSPPQGYNEQFF

v_gene: TRBV4-1
d_gene: -
abundance: -
j_gene: TRBJ2-3
CDR3nt: TGCGCCAGCAGCCAAGTGAGTAGCGGCACAGATACGCAGTATTTT
CDR3aa: CASSQVSSGTDTQYF

v_gene: TRBV7-6
d_gene: -
abundance: -
j_gene: TRBJ2-2
CDR3nt: TGTGCCAGCAGCTTAAAAATATCGAACACCGGGGAGCTGTTTTTT
CDR3aa: CASSLKISNTGELFF

v_gene: TRBV3-1/TRBV3-2
d_gene: -
abundance: -
j_gene: TRBJ2-5
CDR3nt: TGTGCCAGCAGCCGCCGGGATCATCCGGCCCAGTACTTC
CDR3aa: CASSRRDHPAQYF

v_gene: TRBV11-2
d_gene: TRBD2
abundance: -
j_gene: TRBJ2-5
CDR3nt: TGTGCCAGCAGCACCCGACTGGGGACTAGCGGGAACCAAGAGACCCAGTACTTC
CDR3aa: CASSTRLGTSGNQETQYF

v_gene: TRBV11-3
d_gene: TRBD1
abundance: -
j_gene: TRBJ1-1
CDR3nt: TGTGCCAGCAGCGCTCGGACAGGAGCCGAAGCTTTCTTT
CDR3aa: CASSARTGAEAFF

v_gene: TRBV3-1/TRBV3-2
d_gene: -
abundance: -
j_gene: TRBJ1-1
CDR3nt: TGTGCCAGCAGCTGGGGAGACACTGAAGCTTTCTTT
CDR3aa: CASSWGDTEAFF

v_gene: TRBV7-9
d_gene: -
abundance: -
j_gene: TRBJ1-1
CDR3nt: TGTGCCAGCAGCTCGGGACGGCTGAACACTGAAGCTTTCTTT
CDR3aa: CASSSGRLNTEAFF

v_gene: TRBV2
d_gene: -
abundance: -
j_gene: TRBJ2-2
CDR3nt: TGTGCCAGCACCATGGGACCGGGGGAGCTGTTTTTT
CDR3aa: CASTMGPGELFF

v_gene: TRBV12-5
d_gene: -
abundance: -
j_gene: TRBJ1-1
CDR3nt: TGTGCTAGTGGCTTTTTTTTGGTGAACACTGAAGCTTTCTTT
CDR3aa: CASGFFLVNTEAFF

v_gene: TRBV4-2
d_gene: -
abundance: once
j_gene: TRBJ2-1
CDR3nt: TGTGCCAGCAGCCCCCCTAAATACAATGAGCAGTTCTTC
CDR3aa: CASSPPKYNEQFF

v_gene: TRBV7-2
d_gene: -
abundance: -
j_gene: TRBJ1-5
CDR3nt: TGTGCCAGCAGCTTAGAGCCAAGCCAGCCCCAGCATTTT
CDR3aa: CASSLEPSQPQHF

v_gene: TRBV5-1
d_gene: -
abundance: -
j_gene: TRBJ2-3
CDR3nt: TGCGCCAGCAGCCTTGGGATCACAGATACGCAGTATTTT
CDR3aa: CASSLGITDTQYF

v_gene: TRBV11-2
d_gene: -
abundance: once
j_gene: TRBJ2-3
CDR3nt: TGTGCCAGCAGCCTGGGTTTGGGGGGGCGGACAGATACGCAGTATTTT
CDR3aa: CASSLGLGGRTDTQYF